The sequence of this TCR beta chain was determined in a study of CD8 T cells in Susac syndrome (dated by TCRdb to about 2019). Regarding the study in general: Of the Susac syndrome patients who were sequenced, fewer than 10 were in clinical remission while 5 or 6 had clinically active disease. At the time of blood withdrawal, Susac syndrome patients were either therapy-naive, taking corticosteroids (with some also receiving IVIg), or on IVIg alone. Whether CD8+ T cell activation and differentiation in Susac syndrome was antigen driven was tested using repertoire sequencing.

The CDR3 sequence holds 15 residues, the cysteine and phenylalanine included. Only the CDR3 DNA is retained, 45 bases long and in frame from the first base. V gives up 6 bases and J gives up 7 bases, and the segment between their germline ends measures 16 bases. Reading the germline V gene gives CDR1 MDHEN and CDR2 SYDVKM. Peripheral blood CD8+ and CD4+ T cells from healthy donors, Susac syndrome patients and multiple sclerosis patients were profiled by high-throughput TCR beta sequencing. The Susac syndrome patients fulfilled recently defined diagnostic criteria for either definite or probable disease. Bulk CD8+ and CD4+ T cells were purified magnetically by negative isolation, whereas CD8+ TEMRA cells were enriched by FACS. Blood was collected in EDTA tubes and processed within 24 hours, with PBMCs isolated through density gradient centrifugation. PBMCs intended for TCR sequencing were frozen in liquid nitrogen and were later thawed in a 37 degrees C water bath. Purity of sorted or isolated CD4+, CD8+ and CD8+ TEMRA cells was at least 90%.

This clonotype was seen just once. Its binding antigen is unknown. No base-level quality is on record; no much larger clone is a single base apart. One read alone is a weak basis. Paper-wide results and their limitations: The TCR sequencing and HLA analysis was acknowledged to have included a relatively small number of individuals. No clonal expansion was detected in the CD4+ T cell repertoire of Susac syndrome patients.

RNA was extracted with the RNeasy kit and about 0.45 to 1 ug was reverse transcribed using random hexamers. TCR beta CDR3 regions were amplified with the immunoSEQ multiplex PCR assay covering 54 Vbeta and 13 Jbeta segments. PCR amplification bias was corrected by using a synthetic template baseline for primer optimization and computational correction. In the authors' own workflow: Reads were annotated to V, D and J genes per IMGT and analyzed with immunoSEQ Analyzer, keeping only productive sequences. To calculate clonality, Shannon entropy was normalized by log2 of the number of productive unique sequences and then subtracted from one. For each patient and control, public and private clones were evaluated among the 100 most prevalent clones. Clones were defined as Susac-specific if absent from the healthy and MS cohorts, from around 1,100 published viral clones and from other ImmuneACCESS disease sequences. TCRdb handled the public reads itself, with Q25 trimming in fastp and clone calling in MiXCR, and kept productive beta chains. Each CDR3 protein appears once, grouped with its most common genes and DNA. TCRdb's processing, not the study's, gives the V and J calls here. For this sample the table gives about 180,000 distinct CDR3 sequences, of which about 95% were detected only once. Of the sample, 0.095% to 0.1% falls within the top ten clones.

The clonotype originates from a human donor with Susac syndrome. Sequenced material: CD4+ T cells from PBMCs. The rearranged segments are TRBV28 and TRBJ2-6; TRBD2 could be the D gene, as 5 bases match. The DNA reads TGTGCCAGCAGCAGCGGATCTCTGGTCGCCAACGTCCTGACTTTC. It specifies CASSSGSLVANVLTF.